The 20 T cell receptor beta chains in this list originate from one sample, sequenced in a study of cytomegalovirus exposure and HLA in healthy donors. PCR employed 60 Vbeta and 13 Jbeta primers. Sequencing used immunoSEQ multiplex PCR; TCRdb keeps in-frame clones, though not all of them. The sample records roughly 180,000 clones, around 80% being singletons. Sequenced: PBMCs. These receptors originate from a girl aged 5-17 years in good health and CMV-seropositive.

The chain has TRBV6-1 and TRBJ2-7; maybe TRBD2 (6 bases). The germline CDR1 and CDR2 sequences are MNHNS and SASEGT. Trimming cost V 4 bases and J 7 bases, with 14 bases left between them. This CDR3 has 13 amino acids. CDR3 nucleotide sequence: TGTGCCAGCAGTGCCCTGGGGGGTCTTGAGCAGTACTTC. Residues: CASSALGGLEQYF.

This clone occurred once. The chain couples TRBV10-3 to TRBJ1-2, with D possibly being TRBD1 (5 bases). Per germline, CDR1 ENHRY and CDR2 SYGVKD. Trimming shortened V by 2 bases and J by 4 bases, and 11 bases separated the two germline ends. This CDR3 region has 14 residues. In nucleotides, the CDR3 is TGTGCCATCAGTGAGCTACAGGCCTTCTATGGCTACACCTTC. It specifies CAISELQAFYGYTF.

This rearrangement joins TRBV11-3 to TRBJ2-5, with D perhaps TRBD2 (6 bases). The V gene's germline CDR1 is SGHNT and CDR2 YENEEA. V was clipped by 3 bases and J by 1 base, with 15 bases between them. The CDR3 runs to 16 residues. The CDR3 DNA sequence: TGTGCCAGCAGCTTTTTTTTCGGGAGTACCCAAGAGACCCAGTACTTC. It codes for CASSFFFGSTQETQYF.

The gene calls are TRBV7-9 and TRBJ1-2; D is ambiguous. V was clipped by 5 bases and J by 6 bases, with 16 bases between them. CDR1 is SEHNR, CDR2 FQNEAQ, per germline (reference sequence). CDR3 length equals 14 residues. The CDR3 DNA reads TGTGCCAGCAGCCTCCCGAGGCCAACTCATGGCTACACCTTC. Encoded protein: CASSLPRPTHGYTF.

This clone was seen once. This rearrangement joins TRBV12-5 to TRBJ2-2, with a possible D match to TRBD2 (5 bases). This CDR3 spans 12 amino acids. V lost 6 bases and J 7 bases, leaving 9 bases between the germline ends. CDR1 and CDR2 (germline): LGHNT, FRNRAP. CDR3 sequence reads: CASGLGDGELFF. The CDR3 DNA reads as TGTGCTAGTGGCCTCGGGGACGGGGAGCTGTTTTTT. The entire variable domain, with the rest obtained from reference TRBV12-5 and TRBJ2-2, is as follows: DARVTQTPRHKVTEMGQEVTMRCQPILGHNTVFWYRQTMMQGLELLAYFRNRAPLDDSGMPKDRFSAEMPDATLATLKIQPSEPRDSAVYFCASGLGDGELFFGEGSRLTVL.

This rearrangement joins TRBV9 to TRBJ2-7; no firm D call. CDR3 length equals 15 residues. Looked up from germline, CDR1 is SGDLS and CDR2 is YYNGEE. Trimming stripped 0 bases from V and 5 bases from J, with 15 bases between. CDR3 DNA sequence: TGTGCCAGCAGCGTAGTCCCGGGTTCAGTGGACGAGCAGTACTTC. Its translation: CASSVVPGSVDEQYF.

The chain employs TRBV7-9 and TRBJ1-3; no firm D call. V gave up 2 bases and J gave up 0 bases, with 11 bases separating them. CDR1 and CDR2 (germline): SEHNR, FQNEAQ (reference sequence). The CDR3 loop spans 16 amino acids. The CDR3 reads CASSLTDRISGNTIYF. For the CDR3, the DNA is TGTGCCAGCAGCTTAACAGACCGAATCTCTGGAAACACCATATATTTT.

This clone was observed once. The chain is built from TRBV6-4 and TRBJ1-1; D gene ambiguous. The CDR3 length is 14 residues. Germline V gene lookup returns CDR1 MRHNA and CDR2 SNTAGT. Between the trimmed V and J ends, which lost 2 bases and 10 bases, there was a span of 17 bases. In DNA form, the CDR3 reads TGTGCCAGCAGTGACCAAGCGGAAGACCCTGTAGCTTTCTTT. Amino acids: CASSDQAEDPVAFF.

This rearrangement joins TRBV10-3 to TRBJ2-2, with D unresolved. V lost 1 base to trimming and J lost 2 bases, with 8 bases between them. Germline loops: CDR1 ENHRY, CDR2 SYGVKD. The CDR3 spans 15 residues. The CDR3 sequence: CAISELAGNTGELFF. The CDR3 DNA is TGTGCCATCAGTGAGTTGGCAGGCAACACCGGGGAGCTGTTTTTT.

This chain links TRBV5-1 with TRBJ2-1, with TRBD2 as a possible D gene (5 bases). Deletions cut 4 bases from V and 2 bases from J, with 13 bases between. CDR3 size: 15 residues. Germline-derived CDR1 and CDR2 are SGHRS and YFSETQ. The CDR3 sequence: CASSELDPTYNEQFF. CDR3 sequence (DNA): TGCGCCAGCAGCGAACTAGATCCGACCTACAATGAGCAGTTCTTC.

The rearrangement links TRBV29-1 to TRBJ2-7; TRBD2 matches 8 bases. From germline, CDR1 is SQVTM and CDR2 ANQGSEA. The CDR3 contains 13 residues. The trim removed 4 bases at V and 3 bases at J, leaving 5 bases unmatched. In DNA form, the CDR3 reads TGCAGCGTTGTTACCAGCGGGAGCTACGAGCAGTACTTC. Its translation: CSVVTSGSYEQYF.

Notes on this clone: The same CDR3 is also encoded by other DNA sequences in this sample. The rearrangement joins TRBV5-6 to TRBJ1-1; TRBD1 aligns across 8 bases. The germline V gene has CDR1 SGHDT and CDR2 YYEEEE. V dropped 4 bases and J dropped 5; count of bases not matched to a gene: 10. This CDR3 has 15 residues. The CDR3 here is CASSLLRGLETEAFF. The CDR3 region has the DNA TGTGCCAGCAGCCTACTCAGGGGGCTAGAAACTGAAGCTTTCTTT.

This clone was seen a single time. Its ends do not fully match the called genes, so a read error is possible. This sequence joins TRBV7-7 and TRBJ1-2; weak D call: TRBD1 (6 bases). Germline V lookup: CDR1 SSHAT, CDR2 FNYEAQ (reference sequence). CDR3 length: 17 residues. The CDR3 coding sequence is TGTGCTAGCAGCGCCCACAGGGACCTCGCTTTAAACTATGGCTACACCTTC. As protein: CASSAHRDLALNYGYTF. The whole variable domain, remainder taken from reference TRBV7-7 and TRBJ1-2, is GAGVSQSPRYKVTKRGQDVTLRCDPISSHATLYWYQQALGQGPEFLTYFNYEAQPDKSGLPSDRFSAERPEGSISTLTIQRTEQRDSAMYRCASSAHRDLALNYGYTFGSGTRLTVV.

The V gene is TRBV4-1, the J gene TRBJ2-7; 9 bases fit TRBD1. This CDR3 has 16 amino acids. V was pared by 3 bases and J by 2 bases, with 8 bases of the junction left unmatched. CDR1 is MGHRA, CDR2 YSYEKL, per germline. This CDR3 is CASSQPGQGIAYEQYF. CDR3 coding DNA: TGCGCCAGCAGCCAGCCCGGACAGGGGATAGCCTACGAGCAGTACTTC.

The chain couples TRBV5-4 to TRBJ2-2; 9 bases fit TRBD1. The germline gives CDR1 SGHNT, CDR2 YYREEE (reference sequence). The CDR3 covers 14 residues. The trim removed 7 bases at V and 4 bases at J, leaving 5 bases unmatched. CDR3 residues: CASLMTGGTGELFF. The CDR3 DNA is TGTGCCAGCCTAATGACAGGGGGCACCGGGGAGCTGTTTTTT.

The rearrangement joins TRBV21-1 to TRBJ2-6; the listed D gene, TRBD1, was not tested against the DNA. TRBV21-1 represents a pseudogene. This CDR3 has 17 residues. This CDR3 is CASSKGQGLSGANVLTF. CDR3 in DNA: TGTGCCAGCAGCAAGGGACAGGGCCTCTCTGGGGCCAACGTCCTGACTTTC.

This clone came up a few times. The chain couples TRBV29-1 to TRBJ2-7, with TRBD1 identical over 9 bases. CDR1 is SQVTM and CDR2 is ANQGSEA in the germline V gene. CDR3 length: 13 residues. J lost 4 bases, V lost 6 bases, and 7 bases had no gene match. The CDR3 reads CSVRTGDSYEQYF. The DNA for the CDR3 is TGCAGCGTCCGGACAGGGGATTCTTACGAGCAGTACTTC.

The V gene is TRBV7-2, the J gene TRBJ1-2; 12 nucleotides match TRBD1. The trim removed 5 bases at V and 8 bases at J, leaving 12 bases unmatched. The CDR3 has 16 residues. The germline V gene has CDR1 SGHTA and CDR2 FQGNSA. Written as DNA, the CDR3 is TGTGCCAGCAGCGAGGGACAGGGGGCGCTGTATGGAGGCTACACCTTC. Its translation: CASSEGQGALYGGYTF.

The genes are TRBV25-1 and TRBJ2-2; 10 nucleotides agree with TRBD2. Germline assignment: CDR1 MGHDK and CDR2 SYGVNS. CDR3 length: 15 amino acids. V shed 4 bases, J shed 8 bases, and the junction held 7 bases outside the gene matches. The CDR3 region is CASSAALAGQGELFF. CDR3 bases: TGTGCCAGCAGTGCCGCACTAGCGGGACAGGGGGAGCTGTTTTTT.

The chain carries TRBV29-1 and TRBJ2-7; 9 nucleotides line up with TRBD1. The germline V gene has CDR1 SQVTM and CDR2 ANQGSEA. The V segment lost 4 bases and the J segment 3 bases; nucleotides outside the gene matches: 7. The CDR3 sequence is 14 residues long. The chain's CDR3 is CSVVPGTGSYEQYF. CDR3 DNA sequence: TGCAGCGTTGTCCCCGGGACAGGGAGCTACGAGCAGTACTTC.